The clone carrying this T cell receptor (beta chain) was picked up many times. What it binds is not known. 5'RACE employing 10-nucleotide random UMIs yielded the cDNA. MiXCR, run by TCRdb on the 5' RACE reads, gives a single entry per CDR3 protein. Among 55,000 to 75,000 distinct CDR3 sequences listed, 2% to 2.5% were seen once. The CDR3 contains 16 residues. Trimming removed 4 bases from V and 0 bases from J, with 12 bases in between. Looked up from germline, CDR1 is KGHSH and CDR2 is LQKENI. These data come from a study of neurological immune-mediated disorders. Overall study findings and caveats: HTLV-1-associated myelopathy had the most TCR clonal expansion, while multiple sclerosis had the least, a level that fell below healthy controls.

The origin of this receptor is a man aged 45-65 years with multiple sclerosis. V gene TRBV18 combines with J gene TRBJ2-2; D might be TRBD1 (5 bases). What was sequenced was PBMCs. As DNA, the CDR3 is TGTGCCAGCTCACAAAGGACATCCTCGAACACCGGGGAGCTGTTTTTT. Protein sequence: CASSQRTSSNTGELFF.